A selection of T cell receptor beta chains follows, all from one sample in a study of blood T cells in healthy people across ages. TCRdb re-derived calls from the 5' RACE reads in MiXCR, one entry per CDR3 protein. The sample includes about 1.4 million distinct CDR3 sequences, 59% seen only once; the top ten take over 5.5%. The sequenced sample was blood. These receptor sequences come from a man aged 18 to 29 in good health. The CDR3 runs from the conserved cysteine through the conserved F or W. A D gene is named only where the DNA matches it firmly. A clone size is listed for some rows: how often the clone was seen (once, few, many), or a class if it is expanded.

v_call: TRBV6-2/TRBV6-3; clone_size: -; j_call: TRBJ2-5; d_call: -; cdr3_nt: TGTGCCAGCAGTACCCGAAGACGACGGGAAGAGACCCAGTACTTC; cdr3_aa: CASSTRRRREETQYF
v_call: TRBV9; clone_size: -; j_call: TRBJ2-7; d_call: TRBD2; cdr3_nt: TGTGCCAGCAGCGTAGCGGTAGCGGGAGGAGGCGAGCAGTACTTC; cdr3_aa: CASSVAVAGGGEQYF
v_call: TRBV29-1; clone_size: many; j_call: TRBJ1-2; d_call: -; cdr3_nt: TGCAGCGTTGTTGCAGCGAACTATGGCTACACCTTC; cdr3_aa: CSVVAANYGYTF
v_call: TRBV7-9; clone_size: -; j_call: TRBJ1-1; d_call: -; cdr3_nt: TGTGCCAGCAGCTTAGACGACAGACTGAACACTGAAGCTTTCTTT; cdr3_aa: CASSLDDRLNTEAFF
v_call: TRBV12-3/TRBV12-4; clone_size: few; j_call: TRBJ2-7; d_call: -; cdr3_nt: TGTGCCAGCAGCCCACCCCGGAAGATCTACGAGCAGTACTTC; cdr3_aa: CASSPPRKIYEQYF
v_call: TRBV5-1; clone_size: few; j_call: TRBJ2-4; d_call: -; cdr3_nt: TGCGCCAGCAGCTTGGACTTCGTGGGCATTCAGTACTTC; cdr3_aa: CASSLDFVGIQYF
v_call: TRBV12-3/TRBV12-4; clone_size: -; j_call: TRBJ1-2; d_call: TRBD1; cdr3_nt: TGTGCCAGCAGTTTCTCCCGGACAGGCGACTATGGCTACACCTTC; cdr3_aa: CASSFSRTGDYGYTF
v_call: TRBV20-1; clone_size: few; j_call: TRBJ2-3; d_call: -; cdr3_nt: TGCAGTGCTACTCTAGCTGCAGATACGCAGTATTTT; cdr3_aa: CSATLAADTQYF
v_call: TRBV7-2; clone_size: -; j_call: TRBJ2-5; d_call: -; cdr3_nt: TGTGCCAGCAGCTTACGAAACGGCAGAGAGACCCAGTACTTC; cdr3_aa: CASSLRNGRETQYF
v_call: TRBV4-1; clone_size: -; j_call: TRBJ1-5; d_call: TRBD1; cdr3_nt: TGCGCCAGCAGCCAAGAGTCGGGACAGGGCGTTCAGCCCCAGCATTTT; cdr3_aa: CASSQESGQGVQPQHF
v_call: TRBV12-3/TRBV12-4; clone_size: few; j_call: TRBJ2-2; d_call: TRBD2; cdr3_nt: TGTGCCAGACACCACCTAGCGGGAGGGTACACCGGGGAGCTGTTTTTT; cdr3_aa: CARHHLAGGYTGELFF
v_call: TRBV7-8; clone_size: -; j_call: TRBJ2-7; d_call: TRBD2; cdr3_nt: TGTGCCAGCAGCTTAGCGCGGGGTAGCGGGAACTACGAGCAGTACTTC; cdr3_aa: CASSLARGSGNYEQYF
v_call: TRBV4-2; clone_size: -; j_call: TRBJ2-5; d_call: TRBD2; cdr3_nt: TGTGCCAGCAGCCAAGAAGTGGCTAGCGGGTTTTTGGAGACCCAGTACTTC; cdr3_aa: CASSQEVASGFLETQYF
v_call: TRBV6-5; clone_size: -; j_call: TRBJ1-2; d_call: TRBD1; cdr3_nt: TGTGCCAGCAGTACCGGGACAGGGAGCTCTGGTGGCTACACCTTC; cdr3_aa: CASSTGTGSSGGYTF
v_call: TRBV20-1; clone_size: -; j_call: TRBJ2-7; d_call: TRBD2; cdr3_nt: TGCAGTGCTAGGGGATTCTCGGGGAGGGTCCCCTACGAGCAGTACTTC; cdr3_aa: CSARGFSGRVPYEQYF
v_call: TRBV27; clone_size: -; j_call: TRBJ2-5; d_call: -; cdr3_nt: TGTGCCAGCAGTACGTCTCCGGGGGCCCAGTACTTC; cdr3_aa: CASSTSPGAQYF
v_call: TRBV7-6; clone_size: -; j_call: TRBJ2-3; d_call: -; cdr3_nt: TGTGCCAGCAGCTTAGAAGGAATTCCCCTCACAGATACGCAGTATTTT; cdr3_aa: CASSLEGIPLTDTQYF
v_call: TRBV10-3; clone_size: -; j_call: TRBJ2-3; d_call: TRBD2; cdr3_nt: TGTGCCACCGGGACTAGCGGGAATACAGATACGCAGTATTTT; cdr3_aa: CATGTSGNTDTQYF
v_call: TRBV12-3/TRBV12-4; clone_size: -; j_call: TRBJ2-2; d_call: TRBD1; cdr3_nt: TGTGCCAGCAGCCATGGGACAGGGAAGTCCGGGGAGCTGTTTTTT; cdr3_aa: CASSHGTGKSGELFF
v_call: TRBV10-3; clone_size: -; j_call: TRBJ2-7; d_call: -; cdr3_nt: TGTGCCGTCGCAGGGGCGGGAGACTACGAGCAGTACTTC; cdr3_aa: CAVAGAGDYEQYF
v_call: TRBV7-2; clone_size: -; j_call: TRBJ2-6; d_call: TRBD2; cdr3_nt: TGTGCCAGCAGCTTTCAAGCGGGGGGTCAGGGGGCCAACGTCCTGACTTTC; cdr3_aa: CASSFQAGGQGANVLTF
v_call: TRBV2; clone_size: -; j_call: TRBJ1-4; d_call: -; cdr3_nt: TGTGCCAGCAGTATATACAGGGTACGGGAAAAACTGTTTTTT; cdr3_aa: CASSIYRVREKLFF
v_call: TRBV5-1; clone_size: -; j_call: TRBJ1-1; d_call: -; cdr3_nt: TGCGCCAGCAGCTTGTTGAATGACAGACGAAACACTGAAGCTTTCTTT; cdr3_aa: CASSLLNDRRNTEAFF
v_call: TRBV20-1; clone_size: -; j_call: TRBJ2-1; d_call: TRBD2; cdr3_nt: TGCAGTGCTATATCACTAGCGGAGTACAATGAGCAGTTCTTC; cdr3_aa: CSAISLAEYNEQFF
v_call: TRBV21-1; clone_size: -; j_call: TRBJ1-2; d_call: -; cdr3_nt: TGTGCCAGCAGCAAGTCCGGGACGGACTATGGCTACACCTTC; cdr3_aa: CASSKSGTDYGYTF
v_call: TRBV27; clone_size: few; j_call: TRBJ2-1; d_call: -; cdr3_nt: TGTGCCAGCAGTTTATCGGACCCTTACAATGAGCAGTTCTTC; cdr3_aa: CASSLSDPYNEQFF
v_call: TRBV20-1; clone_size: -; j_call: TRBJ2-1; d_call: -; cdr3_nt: TGCAGTGCTATATTTCGGGCCTACAATGAGCAGTTCTTC; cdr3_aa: CSAIFRAYNEQFF
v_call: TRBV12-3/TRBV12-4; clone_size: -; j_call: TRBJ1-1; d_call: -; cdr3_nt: TGTGCCAGCAGCCTCCCGACCCAGCTAGGGGCTTTCTTT; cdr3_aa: CASSLPTQLGAFF